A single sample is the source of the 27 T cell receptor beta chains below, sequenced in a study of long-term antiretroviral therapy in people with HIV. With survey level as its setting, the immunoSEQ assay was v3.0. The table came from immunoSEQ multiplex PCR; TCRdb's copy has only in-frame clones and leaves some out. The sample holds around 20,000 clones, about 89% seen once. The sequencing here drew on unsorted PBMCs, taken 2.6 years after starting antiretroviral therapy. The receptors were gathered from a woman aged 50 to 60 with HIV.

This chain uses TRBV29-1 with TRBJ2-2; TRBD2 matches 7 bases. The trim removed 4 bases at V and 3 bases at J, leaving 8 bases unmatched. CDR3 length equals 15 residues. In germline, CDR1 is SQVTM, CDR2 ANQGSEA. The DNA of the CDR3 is TGCAGCGTTGTTGGTCGGGCGGGGGACACCGGGGAGCTGTTTTTT. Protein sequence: CSVVGRAGDTGELFF.

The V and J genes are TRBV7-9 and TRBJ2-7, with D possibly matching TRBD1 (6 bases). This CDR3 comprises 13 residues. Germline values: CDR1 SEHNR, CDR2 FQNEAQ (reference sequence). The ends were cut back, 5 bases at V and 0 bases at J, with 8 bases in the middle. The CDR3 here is CASSEQGSYEQYF. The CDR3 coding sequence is TGTGCCAGCAGCGAACAGGGCTCCTACGAGCAGTACTTC.

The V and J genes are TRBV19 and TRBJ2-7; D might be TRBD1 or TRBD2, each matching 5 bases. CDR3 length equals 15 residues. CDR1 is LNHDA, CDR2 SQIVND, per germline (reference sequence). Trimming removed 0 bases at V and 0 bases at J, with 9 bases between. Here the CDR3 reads CASSIEGESSYEQYF. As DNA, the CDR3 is TGTGCCAGTAGTATAGAGGGGGAGAGCTCCTACGAGCAGTACTTC.

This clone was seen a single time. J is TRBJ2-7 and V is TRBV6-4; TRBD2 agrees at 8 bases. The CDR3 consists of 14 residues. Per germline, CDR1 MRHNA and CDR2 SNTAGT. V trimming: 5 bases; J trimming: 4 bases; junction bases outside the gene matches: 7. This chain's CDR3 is CASSPVAGSYEQYF. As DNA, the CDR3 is TGTGCCAGCAGTCCGGTAGCGGGGTCTTACGAGCAGTACTTC.

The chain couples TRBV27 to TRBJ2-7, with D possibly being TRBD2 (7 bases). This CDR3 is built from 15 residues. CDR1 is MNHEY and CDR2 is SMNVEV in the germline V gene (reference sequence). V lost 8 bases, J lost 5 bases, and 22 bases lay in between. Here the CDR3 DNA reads TGTGCCAGCGGGGGGGCAGATCACCTGTTCCACGAGCAGTACTTC. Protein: CASGGADHLFHEQYF.

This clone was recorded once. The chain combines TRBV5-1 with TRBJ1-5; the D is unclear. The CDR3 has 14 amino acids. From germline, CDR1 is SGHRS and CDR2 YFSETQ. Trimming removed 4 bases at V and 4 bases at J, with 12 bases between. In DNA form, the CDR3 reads TGCGCCAGCAGCCCCCGGACGGGGAATCAGCCCCAGCATTTT. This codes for CASSPRTGNQPQHF.

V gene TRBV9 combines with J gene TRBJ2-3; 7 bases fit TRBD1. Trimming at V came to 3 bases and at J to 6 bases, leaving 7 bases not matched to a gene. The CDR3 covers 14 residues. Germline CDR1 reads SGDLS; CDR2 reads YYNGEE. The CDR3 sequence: CASSGDRPTDTQYF. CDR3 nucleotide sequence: TGTGCCAGCAGCGGGGACAGACCAACGGATACGCAGTATTTT.

This CDR3 reads CASRTSGSYEQYF. For the CDR3, the DNA is TGTGCCAGTAGGACTAGCGGATCCTACGAGCAGTACTTC. The chain couples TRBV27 to TRBJ2-7; TRBD2 matches at 10 bases. The CDR3 sequence is 13 residues long. CDR1 is MNHEY, CDR2 SMNVEV, per germline (reference sequence). Unmatched junction bases numbered 3, after V lost 9 bases and J lost 1 base.

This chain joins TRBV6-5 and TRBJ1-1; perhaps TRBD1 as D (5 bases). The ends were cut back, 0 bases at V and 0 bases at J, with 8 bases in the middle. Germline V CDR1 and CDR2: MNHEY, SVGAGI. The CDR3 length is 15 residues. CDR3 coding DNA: TGTGCCAGCAGTTACTCGTGGGGCGTGAACACTGAAGCTTTCTTT. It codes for CASSYSWGVNTEAFF.

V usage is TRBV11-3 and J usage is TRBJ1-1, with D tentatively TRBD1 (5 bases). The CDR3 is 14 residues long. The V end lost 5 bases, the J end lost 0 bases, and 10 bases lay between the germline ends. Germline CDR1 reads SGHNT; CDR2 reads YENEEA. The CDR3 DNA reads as TGTGCCAGCAGCGAAGACAGCATGAACACTGAAGCTTTCTTT. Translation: CASSEDSMNTEAFF.

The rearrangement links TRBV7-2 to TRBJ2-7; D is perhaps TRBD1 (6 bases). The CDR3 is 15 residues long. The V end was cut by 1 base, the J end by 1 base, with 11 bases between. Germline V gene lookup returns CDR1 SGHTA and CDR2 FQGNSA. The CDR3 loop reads CASSLVRDTSYEQYF. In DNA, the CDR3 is TGTGCCAGCAGCTTAGTGAGGGACACATCCTACGAGCAGTACTTC.

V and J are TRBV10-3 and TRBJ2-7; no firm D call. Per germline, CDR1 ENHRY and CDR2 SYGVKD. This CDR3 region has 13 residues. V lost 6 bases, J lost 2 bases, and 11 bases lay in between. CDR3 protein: CAIRVDSTYEQYF. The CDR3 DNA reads TGTGCCATCAGAGTTGACTCCACCTACGAGCAGTACTTC.

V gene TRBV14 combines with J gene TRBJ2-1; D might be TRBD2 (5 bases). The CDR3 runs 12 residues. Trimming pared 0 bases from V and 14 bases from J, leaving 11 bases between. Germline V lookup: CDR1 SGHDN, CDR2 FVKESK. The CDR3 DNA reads TGTGCCAGCAGCCAAGATCTCTGGCGGGAGTTCTTC. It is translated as CASSQDLWREFF.

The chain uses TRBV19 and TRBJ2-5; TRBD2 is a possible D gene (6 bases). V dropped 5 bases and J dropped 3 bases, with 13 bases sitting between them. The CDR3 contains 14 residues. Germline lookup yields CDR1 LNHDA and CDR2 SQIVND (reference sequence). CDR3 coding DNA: TGTGCCAGTAGTCTCCGGGACTTCGAAGAGACCCAGTACTTC. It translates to CASSLRDFEETQYF. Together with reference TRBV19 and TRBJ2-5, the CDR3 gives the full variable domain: DGGITQSPKYLFRKEGQNVTLSCEQNLNHDAMYWYRQDPGQGLRLIYYSQIVNDFQKGDIAEGYSVSREKKESFPLTVTSAQKNPTAFYLCASSLRDFEETQYFGPGTRLLVL.

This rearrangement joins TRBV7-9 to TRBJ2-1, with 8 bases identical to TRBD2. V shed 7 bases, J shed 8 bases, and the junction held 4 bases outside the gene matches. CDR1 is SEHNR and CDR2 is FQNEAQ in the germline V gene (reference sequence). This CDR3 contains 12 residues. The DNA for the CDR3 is TGTGCCAGCATAGGACTAGCCCATGAGCAGTTCTTC. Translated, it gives CASIGLAHEQFF.

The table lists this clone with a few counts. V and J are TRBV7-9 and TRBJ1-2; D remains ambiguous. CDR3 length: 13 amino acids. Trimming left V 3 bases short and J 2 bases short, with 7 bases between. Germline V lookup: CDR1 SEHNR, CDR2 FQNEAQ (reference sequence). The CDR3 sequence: CASSLGGNYGYTF. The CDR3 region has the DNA TGTGCCAGCAGCTTGGGCGGGAACTATGGCTACACCTTC. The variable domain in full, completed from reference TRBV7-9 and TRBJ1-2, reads DTGVSQNPRHKITKRGQNVTFRCDPISEHNRLYWYRQTLGQGPEFLTYFQNEAQLEKSRLLSDRFSAERPKGSFSTLEIQRTEQGDSAMYLCASSLGGNYGYTFGSGTRLTVV.

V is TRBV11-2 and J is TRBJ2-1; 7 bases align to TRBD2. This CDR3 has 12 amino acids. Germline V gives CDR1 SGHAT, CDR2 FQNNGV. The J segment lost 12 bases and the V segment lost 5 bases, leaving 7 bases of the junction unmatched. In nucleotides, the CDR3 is TGTGCCAGCAGCATTTTAGCGGGTACGCAGTTCTTC. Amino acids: CASSILAGTQFF.

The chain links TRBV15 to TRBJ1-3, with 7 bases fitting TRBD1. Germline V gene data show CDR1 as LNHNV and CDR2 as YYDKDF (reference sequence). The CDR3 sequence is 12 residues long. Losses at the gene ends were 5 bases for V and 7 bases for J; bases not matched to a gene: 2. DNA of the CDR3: TGTGCCACCAGCCAACAGGGGAACACCATATATTTT. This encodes CATSQQGNTIYF.

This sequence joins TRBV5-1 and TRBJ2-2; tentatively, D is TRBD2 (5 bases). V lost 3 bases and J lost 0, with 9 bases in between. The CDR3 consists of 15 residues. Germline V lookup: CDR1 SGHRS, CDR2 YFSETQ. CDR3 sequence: CASSSSLANTGELFF. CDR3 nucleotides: TGCGCCAGCAGCTCATCACTAGCGAACACCGGGGAGCTGTTTTTT.

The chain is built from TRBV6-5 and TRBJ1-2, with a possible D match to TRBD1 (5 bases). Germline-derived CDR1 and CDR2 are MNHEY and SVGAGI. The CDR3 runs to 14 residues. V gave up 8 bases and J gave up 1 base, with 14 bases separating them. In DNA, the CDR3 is TGTGCCAGCCGAGGGGCAGTGATTAACTATGGCTACACCTTC. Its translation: CASRGAVINYGYTF.

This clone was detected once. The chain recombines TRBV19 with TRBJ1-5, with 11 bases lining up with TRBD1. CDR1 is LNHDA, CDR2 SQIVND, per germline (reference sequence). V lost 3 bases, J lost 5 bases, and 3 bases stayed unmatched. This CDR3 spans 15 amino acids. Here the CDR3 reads CASSIGQGAYQPQHF. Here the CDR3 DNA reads TGTGCCAGTAGTATCGGACAGGGGGCCTATCAGCCCCAGCATTTT.

CDR3 coding DNA: TGTGCCAGCACCCCTATAGTTGGGACTAGCGCTTCCGCCCGCACAGATACGCAGTATTTT. Encoded protein: CASTPIVGTSASARTDTQYF. The chain employs TRBV28 and TRBJ2-3; 10 nucleotides line up with TRBD2. V dropped 7 bases and J dropped 1; count of bases not matched to a gene: 20. The CDR3 totals 20 residues. Germline lookup yields CDR1 MDHEN and CDR2 SYDVKM.

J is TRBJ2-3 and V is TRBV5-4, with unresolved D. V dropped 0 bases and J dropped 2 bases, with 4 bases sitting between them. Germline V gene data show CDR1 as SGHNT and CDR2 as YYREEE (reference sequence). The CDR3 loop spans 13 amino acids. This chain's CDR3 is CASSLEVTDTQYF. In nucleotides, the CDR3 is TGTGCCAGCAGCTTGGAAGTCACAGATACGCAGTATTTT.

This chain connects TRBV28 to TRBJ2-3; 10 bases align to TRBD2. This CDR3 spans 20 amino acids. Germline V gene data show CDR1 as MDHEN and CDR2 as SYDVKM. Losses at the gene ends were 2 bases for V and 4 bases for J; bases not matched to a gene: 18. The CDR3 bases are TGTGCCAGCAGTTTACCAACGACAGCGGGAGGGCCTGGGGGAGCAGATACGCAGTATTTT. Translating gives CASSLPTTAGGPGGADTQYF.

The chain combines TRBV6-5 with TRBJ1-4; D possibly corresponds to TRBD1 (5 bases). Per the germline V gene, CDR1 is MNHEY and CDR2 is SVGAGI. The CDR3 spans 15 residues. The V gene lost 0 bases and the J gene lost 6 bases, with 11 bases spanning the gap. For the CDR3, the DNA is TGTGCCAGCAGTTACTCGGGGCGGGTGGATGAAAAACTGTTTTTT. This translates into CASSYSGRVDEKLFF.

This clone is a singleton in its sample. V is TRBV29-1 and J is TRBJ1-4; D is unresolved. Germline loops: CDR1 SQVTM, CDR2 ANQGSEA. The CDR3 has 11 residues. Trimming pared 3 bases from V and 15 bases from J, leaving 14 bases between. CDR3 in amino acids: CSVDGIRGLFF. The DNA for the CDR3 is TGCAGCGTTGACGGGATCCGTGGATTGTTTTTT.

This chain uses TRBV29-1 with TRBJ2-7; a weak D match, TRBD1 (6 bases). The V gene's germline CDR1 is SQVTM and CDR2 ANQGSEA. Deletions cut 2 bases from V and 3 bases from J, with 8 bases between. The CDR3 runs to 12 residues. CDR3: CSVEMTGYEQYF. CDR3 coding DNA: TGCAGCGTTGAAATGACAGGCTACGAGCAGTACTTC.